The table lists the clone carrying this T cell receptor (beta chain) with a count of one. The data derive from a study of blood T cells in healthy people across ages. A second PCR of roughly 7 to 11 cycles used a sample-barcoded 5' primer and a J-beta primer mix. Each CDR3 protein is one row after TCRdb ran MiXCR on the 5' RACE reads. The sample carries roughly 1,100,000 distinct CDR3 sequences, under 30% recorded once. Peripheral blood was drawn, ten milliliters per donor. At least 5 micrograms of total RNA were extracted per sample. V was clipped by 3 bases and J by 2 bases; unmatched bases: 10. CDR1 SGHDN and CDR2 FVKESK come from the germline V gene. This CDR3 is built from 17 residues. These records were also assigned to another study, of T cells of mothers and their children. As that report states: The study obtained over 8 million TCR beta CDR3 reads per mother and some 3 million per child.

The receptor's source is a girl aged 2 to 10 in good health. Material for sequencing was blood. This chain uses TRBV14 with TRBJ2-7; 10 bases agree with TRBD1. This chain's CDR3 is CASSHPDPGQGPYEQYF. For the CDR3, the DNA is TGTGCCAGCAGCCACCCAGATCCGGGACAGGGGCCCTACGAGCAGTACTTC.